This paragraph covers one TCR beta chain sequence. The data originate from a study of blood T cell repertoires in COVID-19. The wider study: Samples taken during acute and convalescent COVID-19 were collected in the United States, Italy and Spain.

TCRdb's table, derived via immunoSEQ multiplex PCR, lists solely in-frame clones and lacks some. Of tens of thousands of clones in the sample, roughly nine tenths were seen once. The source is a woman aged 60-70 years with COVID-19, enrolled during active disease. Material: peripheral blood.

The CDR3 DNA reads as TGTGCCAGCAGCCTCACAGCTTTTGGAGGCGAGCAGTACTTC. Its translation is CASSLTAFGGEQYF. The rearrangement uses TRBV11-2 and TRBJ2-7; TRBD2 is a possible D gene (5 bases). Trimming left V 5 bases short and J 6 bases short, with 17 bases between. This CDR3 comprises 14 residues. Germline V gene data show CDR1 as SGHAT and CDR2 as FQNNGV.